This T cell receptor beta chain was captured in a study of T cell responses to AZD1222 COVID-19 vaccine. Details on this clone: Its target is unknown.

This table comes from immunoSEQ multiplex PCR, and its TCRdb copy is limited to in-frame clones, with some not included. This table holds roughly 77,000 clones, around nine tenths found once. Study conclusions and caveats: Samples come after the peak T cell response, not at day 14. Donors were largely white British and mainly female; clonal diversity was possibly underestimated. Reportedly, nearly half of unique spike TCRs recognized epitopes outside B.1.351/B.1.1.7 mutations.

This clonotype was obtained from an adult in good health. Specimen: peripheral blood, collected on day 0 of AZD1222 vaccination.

The CDR3 bases are TGTGCCAGCAGCCACGGACAGGTCACAGATACGCAGTATTTT. Translated, it gives CASSHGQVTDTQYF. This sequence joins TRBV3-1 (or the pseudogene TRBV3-2) and TRBJ2-3, with 7 bases fitting TRBD1. Germline assignment: CDR1 LGHDT and CDR2 YNNKEL (reference sequence). This CDR3 is built from 14 residues. Losses at the gene ends were 3 bases for V and 2 bases for J; bases not matched to a gene: 2.